One sample yielded the 8 T cell receptor beta chains listed below, sequenced in a study of T-cell reconstitution after alpha-beta-depleted transplantation in children. Unique molecular identifiers were incorporated when the TCRbeta library was constructed. TCRdb re-called the PCR reads through MiXCR, storing one row per CDR3 protein. This repertoire shows hundreds of thousands of distinct CDR3 sequences, 15% to 20% found once; its top ten account for roughly 40%. Sequenced here: PBMCs, mostly from graft donor cells, sampled 360 days after TCRalphabeta/CD19-depleted stem cell transplant. These TCRs come from a male patient between 2 and 10 years old who had a stem cell transplant for acute lymphoblastic leukemia, so the T cells may come from the graft donor.

There are a few counts of this clonotype. The V gene is TRBV4-3, the J gene TRBJ2-7, with D maybe TRBD1 (5 bases). The V end lost 1 base, the J end lost 4 bases, and 20 bases lay between the germline ends. Germline CDR1 LGHNA, CDR2 YSLEER. The CDR3 is 17 residues long. CDR3 in amino acids: CASSQGLERGLEYEQYF. The CDR3 DNA is TGCGCCAGCAGCCAAGGGTTAGAAAGGGGCCTTGAATACGAGCAGTACTTC.

This clonotype showed up many times. This chain links TRBV11-1 with TRBJ2-1; 11 bases agree with TRBD1. This CDR3 region has 15 residues. The V gene's germline CDR1 is SGHAT and CDR2 FQDESV (reference sequence). The trim removed 2 bases at V and 10 bases at J, leaving 7 bases unmatched. CDR3 region: CASSLLGQGAWEQFF. The CDR3 DNA sequence: TGTGCCAGCAGCTTACTTGGACAGGGGGCTTGGGAGCAGTTCTTC.

This clonotype was seen ten or more times. This chain links TRBV24-1 with TRBJ2-1; D is perhaps TRBD2 (6 bases). Germline assignment: CDR1 KGHDR and CDR2 SFDVKD. The CDR3 has 16 amino acids. V lost 6 bases to trimming and J lost 7 bases, with 21 bases between them. CDR3 DNA sequence: TGTGCCACCAGTCCCCTCACGGAGGGAGGTGGGAATGAGCAGTTCTTC. Residues: CATSPLTEGGGNEQFF.

The V and J genes are TRBV5-6 and TRBJ2-3; TRBD1 aligns across 7 bases. Trimming removed 6 bases from V and 3 bases from J; junction bases left unmatched: 10. Per germline, CDR1 SGHDT and CDR2 YYEEEE. CDR3 size: 15 residues. The CDR3, as DNA: TGTGCCAGCAAACGGGAACCGGACAGGACAGATACGCAGTATTTT. This codes for CASKREPDRTDTQYF.

The V gene is TRBV4-1, the J gene TRBJ2-2, with 9 bases identical to TRBD1. The CDR3 contains 16 residues. Trimming removed 3 bases from V and 2 bases from J; junction bases left unmatched: 4. Per germline, CDR1 MGHRA and CDR2 YSYEKL. This CDR3 reads CASSHKDRGNTGELFF. CDR3 DNA sequence: TGCGCCAGCAGCCACAAGGACAGGGGCAACACCGGGGAGCTGTTTTTT.

This clonotype appeared a few times. The chain links TRBV14 to TRBJ1-2; 7 bases line up with TRBD1. Germline trimming cut 3 bases from V and 4 bases from J; bases unmatched to any gene: 2. This CDR3 is 13 amino acids long. The V gene's germline CDR1 is SGHDN and CDR2 FVKESK. The CDR3 spells CASSQAGGYGYTF. CDR3 DNA: TGTGCCAGCAGCCAGGCAGGGGGCTATGGCTACACCTTC.

The sample holds a few counts of this clonotype. The chain couples TRBV7-9 to TRBJ2-7, with D uncertain. The ends were cut back, 0 bases at V and 2 bases at J, with 8 bases in the middle. Germline V gene sequence: CDR1 SEHNR, CDR2 FQNEAQ (reference sequence). This CDR3 has 14 amino acids. CDR3 residues: CASSLAGSTYEQYF. For the CDR3, the DNA is TGTGCCAGCAGCTTAGCAGGCTCAACCTACGAGCAGTACTTC. The full variable domain, with the rest looked up from reference TRBV7-9 and TRBJ2-7, is DTGVSQNPRHKITKRGQNVTFRCDPISEHNRLYWYRQTLGQGPEFLTYFQNEAQLEKSRLLSDRFSAERPKGSFSTLEIQRTEQGDSAMYLCASSLAGSTYEQYFGPGTRLTVT.

This clonotype showed up just a few times. The chain uses TRBV29-1 and TRBJ2-7; tentatively, D is TRBD1 (5 bases). The V gene's germline CDR1 is SQVTM and CDR2 ANQGSEA. Trimming cost V 2 bases and J 2 bases, with 10 bases left between them. The CDR3 has 13 amino acids. The CDR3 DNA sequence: TGCAGCGTTGAACAGGGCGGCCCCTACGAGCAGTACTTC. This translates into CSVEQGGPYEQYF.